Detailed here is one T cell receptor beta chain. The data stem from a study of blood T cell repertoires in COVID-19. Here immunoSEQ multiplex PCR was the method, and the copy in TCRdb shows in-frame clones only, minus some. The table has fewer than 350,000 clones, 81% seen once. The material sequenced was peripheral blood. The sequence was obtained from a woman in her fifties or sixties with active or convalescent COVID-19.

The CDR3 sequence is CASSIGGQARETQYF. The CDR3 coding sequence is TGTGCCAGTAGTATAGGGGGACAGGCCCGAGAGACCCAGTACTTC. V gene TRBV19 combines with J gene TRBJ2-5, with 8 bases aligning to TRBD1. This CDR3 is built from 15 residues. In germline, CDR1 is LNHDA, CDR2 SQIVND (reference sequence). V shed 1 base and J 4 bases; nucleotides not matched to a gene: 5. The full variable domain, its missing parts supplied by reference TRBV19 and TRBJ2-5, is DGGITQSPKYLFRKEGQNVTLSCEQNLNHDAMYWYRQDPGQGLRLIYYSQIVNDFQKGDIAEGYSVSREKKESFPLTVTSAQKNPTAFYLCASSIGGQARETQYFGPGTRLLVL.